This TCR beta chain was recorded in a study of cytomegalovirus exposure and HLA in healthy donors (dated by TCRdb to about 2017). Study-level background: A later analysis indicated that the 120 validation repertoires were generated on the platform also employed for the 700 or so repertoires of the first cohort. Besides the first cohort of some 670 subjects, a separate validation cohort made up of over 100 different subjects was used. To predict cytomegalovirus infection status, the study brought together high-throughput TCR immunosequencing, statistical association of individual TCRs with disease status, and machine learning. The aim of the study was to test whether cataloging public T cell receptors could identify signatures of past pathogen exposure.

Summary of the overall study and its limitations: According to the authors, the approach could potentially be generalized to other disease states and immunological phenotypes. Most TCR sequences were observed very rarely across donors, whereas some public TCRs were present in many individuals. A few of the identified cytomegalovirus-associated TCR beta chains were confirmed in vitro to be specific for cytomegalovirus antigens. A later analysis had no HLA typing for the validation cohort, so co-occurrence there was scored across all 130 or so repertoires. In both the original and validation cohorts, the classifier was reported to diagnose cytomegalovirus status with high specificity and sensitivity. The study gave a list of about 170 TCR beta chains associated with cytomegalovirus. Subsequent analysis determined that TCRs grouped into clusters in the first cohort also showed a tendency toward co-occurrence across the roughly 120 validation repertoires, and approximately 93% of cluster scores exceeded 0.

The library was made by the immunoSEQ multiplex PCR assay. The study's processing was this. A statistical classification framework was built to diagnose cytomegalovirus status from the catalog of TCR beta chain sequences. Sourced from immuneACCESS, this table was stored by TCRdb with only in-frame sequences that have V and J called. A share of the clones is absent; for the studies checked, an unresolved V gene accounts for under half, and the remainder has no known explanation. The DNA was the basis for D and trimming; V, J and clone size are from that table. The sample table holds about 280,000 clones, of which approximately 88% were seen once. Of the sample, around 0.92% falls within the top ten clones. The donors were included in the validation cohort of approximately 120 subjects, a group kept apart from the approximately 700-subject first cohort. Clipping removes 3 bases from V and 4 bases from J, with 3 as the unmatched junction base count. Per the germline V gene, LGHNA is the CDR1 and YSLEER is the CDR2. Its CDR3 holds 15 amino acids, cysteine through phenylalanine. This entry keeps only the CDR3 DNA: 45 bases, framed from base 1.

This clone was observed once. It has no known antigen specificity. No base quality values were provided; no much bigger clone lies one nucleotide off. The chain is made from TRBV4-3 and TRBJ1-5; 10 middle bases align to TRBD1. This TCR was recovered from a woman between 18 and 30 years old in good health and CMV-seronegative. The sample was PBMCs. The DNA sequence is given as TGCGCCAGCAGCCAGGGACAGGGGAGGAATCAGCCCCAGCATTTT. Translated, it gives CASSQGQGRNQPQHF.